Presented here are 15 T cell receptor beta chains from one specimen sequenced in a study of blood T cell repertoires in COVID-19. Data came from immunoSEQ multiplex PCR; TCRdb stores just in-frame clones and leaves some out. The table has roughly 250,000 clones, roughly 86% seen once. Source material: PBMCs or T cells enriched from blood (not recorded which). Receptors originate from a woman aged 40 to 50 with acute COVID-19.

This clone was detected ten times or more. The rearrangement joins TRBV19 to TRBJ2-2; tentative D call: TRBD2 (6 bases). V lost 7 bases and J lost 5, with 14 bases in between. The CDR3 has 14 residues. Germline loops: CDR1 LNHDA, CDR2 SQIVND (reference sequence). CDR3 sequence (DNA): TGTGCCAGTAAGTCGGGAGAAGAAACCGGGGAGCTGTTTTTT. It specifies CASKSGEETGELFF.

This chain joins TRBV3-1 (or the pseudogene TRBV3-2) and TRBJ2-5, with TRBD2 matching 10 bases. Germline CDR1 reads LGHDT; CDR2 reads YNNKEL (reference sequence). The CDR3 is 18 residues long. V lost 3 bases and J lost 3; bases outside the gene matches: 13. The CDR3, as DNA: TGTGCCAGCAGCCATCAGCGGGAGGGCTCCATGGTAAAAGAGACCCAGTACTTC. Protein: CASSHQREGSMVKETQYF.

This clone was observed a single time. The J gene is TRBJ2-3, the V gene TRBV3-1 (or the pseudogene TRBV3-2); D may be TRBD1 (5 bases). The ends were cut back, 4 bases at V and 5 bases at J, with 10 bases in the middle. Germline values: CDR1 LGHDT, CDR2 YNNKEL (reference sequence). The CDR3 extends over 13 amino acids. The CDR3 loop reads CASSRPTEDTQYF. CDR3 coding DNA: TGTGCCAGCAGCCGCCCGACAGAAGATACGCAGTATTTT.

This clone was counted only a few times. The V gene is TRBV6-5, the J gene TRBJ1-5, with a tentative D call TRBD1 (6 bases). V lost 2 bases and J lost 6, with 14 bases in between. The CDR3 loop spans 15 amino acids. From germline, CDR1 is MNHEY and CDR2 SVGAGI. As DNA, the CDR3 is TGTGCCAGCAGTTACGGGAGGGGGAGGTCTCAGCCCCAGCATTTT. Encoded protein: CASSYGRGRSQPQHF.

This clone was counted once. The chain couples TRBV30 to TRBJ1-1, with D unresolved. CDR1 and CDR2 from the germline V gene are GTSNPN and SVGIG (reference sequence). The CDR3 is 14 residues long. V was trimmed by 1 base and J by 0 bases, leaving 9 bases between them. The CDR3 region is CAWSEITVNTEAFF. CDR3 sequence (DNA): TGTGCCTGGAGTGAGATCACGGTGAACACTGAAGCTTTCTTT.

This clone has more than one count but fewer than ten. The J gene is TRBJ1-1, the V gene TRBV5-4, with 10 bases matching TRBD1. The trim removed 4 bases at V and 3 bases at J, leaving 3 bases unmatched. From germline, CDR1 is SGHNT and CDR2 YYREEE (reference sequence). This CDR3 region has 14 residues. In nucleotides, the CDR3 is TGTGCCAGCAGCAAAGGGACAGGGGACACTGAAGCTTTCTTT. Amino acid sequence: CASSKGTGDTEAFF.

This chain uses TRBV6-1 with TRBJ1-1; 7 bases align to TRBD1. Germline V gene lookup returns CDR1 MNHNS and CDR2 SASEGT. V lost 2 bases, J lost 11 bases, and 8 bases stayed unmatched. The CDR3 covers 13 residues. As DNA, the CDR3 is TGTGCCAGCAGTGAACCGGGACAGACGGCTGCTTTCTTT. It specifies CASSEPGQTAAFF.

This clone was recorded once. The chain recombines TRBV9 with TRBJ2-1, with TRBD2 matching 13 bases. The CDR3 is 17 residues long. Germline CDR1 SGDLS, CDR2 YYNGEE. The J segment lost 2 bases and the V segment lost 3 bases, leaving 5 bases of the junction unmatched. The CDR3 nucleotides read TGTGCCAGCAGCGAGCCTGGACTAGCGGGAGCCTACAATGAGCAGTTCTTC. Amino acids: CASSEPGLAGAYNEQFF.

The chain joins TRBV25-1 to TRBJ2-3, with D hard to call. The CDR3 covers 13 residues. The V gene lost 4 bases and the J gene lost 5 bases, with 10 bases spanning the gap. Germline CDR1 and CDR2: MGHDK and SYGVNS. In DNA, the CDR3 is TGTGCCAGCAGTGCCGGTCGTCAAGATACGCAGTATTTT. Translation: CASSAGRQDTQYF.

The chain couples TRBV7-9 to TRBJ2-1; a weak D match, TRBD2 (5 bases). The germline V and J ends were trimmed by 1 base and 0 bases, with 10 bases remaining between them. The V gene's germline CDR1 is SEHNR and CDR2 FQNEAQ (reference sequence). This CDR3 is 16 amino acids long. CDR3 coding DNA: TGTGCCAGCAGCTTAGTCGGCGGGCGCTCCTACAATGAGCAGTTCTTC. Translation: CASSLVGGRSYNEQFF.

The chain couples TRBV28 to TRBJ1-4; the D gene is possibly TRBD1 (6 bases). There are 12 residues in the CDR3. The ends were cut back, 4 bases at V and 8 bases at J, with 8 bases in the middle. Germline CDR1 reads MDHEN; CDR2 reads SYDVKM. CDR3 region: CASSYQGEKLFF. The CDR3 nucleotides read TGTGCCAGCAGTTACCAGGGGGAAAAACTGTTTTTT.

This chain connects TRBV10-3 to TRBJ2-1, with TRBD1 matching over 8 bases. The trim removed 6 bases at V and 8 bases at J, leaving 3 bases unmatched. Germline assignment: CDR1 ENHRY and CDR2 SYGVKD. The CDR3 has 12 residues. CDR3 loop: CAISEQGDEQFF. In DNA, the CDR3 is TGTGCCATCAGCGAACAGGGGGATGAGCAGTTCTTC.

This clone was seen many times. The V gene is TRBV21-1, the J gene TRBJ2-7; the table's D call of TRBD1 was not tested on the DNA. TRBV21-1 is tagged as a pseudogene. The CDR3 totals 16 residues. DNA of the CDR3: TGTGCCAGCAGCAAAGAACTCTGGCAGGGGGCCTACGAGCAGTACTTC. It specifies CASSKELWQGAYEQYF.

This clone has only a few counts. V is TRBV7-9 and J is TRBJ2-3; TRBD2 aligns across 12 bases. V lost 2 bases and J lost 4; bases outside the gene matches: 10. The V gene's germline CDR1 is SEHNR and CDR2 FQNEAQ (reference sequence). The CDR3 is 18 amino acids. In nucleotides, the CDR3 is TGTGCCAGCAGCTTAATTCTAGCGGGAGGGCGTGTCGCAGATACGCAGTATTTT. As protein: CASSLILAGGRVADTQYF.

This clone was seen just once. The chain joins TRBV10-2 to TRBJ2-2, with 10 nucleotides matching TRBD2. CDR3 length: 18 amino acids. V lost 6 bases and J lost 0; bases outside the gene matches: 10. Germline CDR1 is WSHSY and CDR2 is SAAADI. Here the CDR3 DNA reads TGCGCCAGCAGAGGTGGGCTAGCGGGAGCCGCGAACACCGGGGAGCTGTTTTTT. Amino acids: CASRGGLAGAANTGELFF.